The 10 T cell receptor beta chains below were found in one sample sequenced in a study of T-cell memory formation after mild COVID-19. One entry per CDR3 protein, called by TCRdb with MiXCR from the 5' RACE reads. The sample contains roughly 280,000 distinct CDR3 sequences, less than 9.5% of which appear only once. Material: PBMCs or a T cell subset sorted from them (not recorded which). These receptors were taken from a man aged 18-30 years who had mild COVID-19 (a few samples of this study predate the infection). Cell type and time point are not known.

This chain links TRBV7-8 with TRBJ1-5, with no clear D. Trimming shortened V by 1 base and J by 0 bases, and 13 bases separated the two germline ends. CDR3 length: 17 residues. Germline V lookup: CDR1 SGHVS, CDR2 FQNEAQ. The DNA of the CDR3 is TGTGCCAGCAGCTTAGTTGGTGCGGGGAATAGCAATCAGCCCCAGCATTTT. It codes for CASSLVGAGNSNQPQHF.

CDR3 in DNA: TGTGCCAGCAGGGCAGGGCCCGGGGCCAACGTCCTGACTTTC. Its translation: CASRAGPGANVLTF. This rearrangement joins TRBV5-4 to TRBJ2-6; D possibly corresponds to TRBD1 (5 bases). Germline CDR1 reads SGHNT; CDR2 reads YYREEE (reference sequence). This CDR3 has 14 residues. V was shortened by 5 bases and J by 4 bases, with 10 bases between the two germline ends.

This clonotype was found a few times. The V call is TRBV29-1, the J call TRBJ2-6; unclear D gene. Germline V gene lookup returns CDR1 SQVTM and CDR2 ANQGSEA. Between the trimmed V and J ends, which lost 0 bases and 1 base, there was a span of 19 bases. This CDR3 is 19 amino acids long. CDR3 loop: CSVEDLASAAGSGANVLTF. In nucleotides, the CDR3 is TGCAGCGTTGAAGATCTTGCCAGCGCGGCCGGTTCTGGGGCCAACGTCCTGACTTTC.

This clonotype was counted many times. The CDR3 DNA follows: TGTGCCACCACGGGACTAGCGGGGAGAAAAAACATTCAGTACTTC. Translating gives CATTGLAGRKNIQYF. The chain employs TRBV2 and TRBJ2-4; TRBD2 matches 13 bases. This CDR3 has 15 residues. The germline V gene encodes CDR1 SNHLY and CDR2 FYNNEI. V lost 10 bases, J lost 4 bases, and 7 bases stayed unmatched. Variable domain in full (rest from reference TRBV2 and TRBJ2-4): EPEVTQTPSHQVTQMGQEVILRCVPISNHLYFYWYRQILGQKVEFLVSFYNNEISEKSEIFDDQFSVERPDGSNFTLKIRSTKLEDSAMYFCATTGLAGRKNIQYFGAGTRLSVL.

This clonotype was seen more than once but under ten times. The J gene is TRBJ2-7, the V gene TRBV7-2; D is unresolved. This CDR3 contains 14 residues. Looked up from germline, CDR1 is SGHTA and CDR2 is FQGNSA. V gave up 5 bases and J gave up 0 bases, with 11 bases separating them. CDR3 sequence reads: CASSNDGVSYEQYF. DNA for the CDR3: TGTGCCAGCAGCAATGATGGGGTCTCCTACGAGCAGTACTTC.

The chain uses TRBV7-9 and TRBJ2-7; D perhaps matches TRBD2 (5 bases). The V gene lost 1 base and the J gene lost 6 bases, with 13 bases spanning the gap. Per the germline V gene, CDR1 is SEHNR and CDR2 is FQNEAQ (reference sequence). The CDR3 sequence is 14 residues long. CDR3 nucleotide sequence: TGTGCCAGCAGCTTAGAGCGTTACGGGGTCGAGCAGTACTTC. It translates to CASSLERYGVEQYF.

V usage is TRBV29-1 and J usage is TRBJ1-5; tentatively, D is TRBD1 (6 bases). CDR1 is SQVTM, CDR2 ANQGSEA, per germline. V lost 4 bases to trimming and J lost 6 bases, with 10 bases between them. The CDR3 extends over 12 amino acids. The CDR3: CSVGGGGQPQHF. Written as DNA, the CDR3 is TGCAGCGTTGGGGGGGGCGGTCAGCCCCAGCATTTT.

The chain carries TRBV4-3 and TRBJ2-1; 7 bases fit TRBD1. This CDR3 has 16 residues. Germline CDR1 reads LGHNA; CDR2 reads YSLEER. V lost 0 bases to trimming and J lost 3 bases; unmatched junction nucleotides: 5. CDR3 amino acids: CASSQDIGQDYNEQFF. Here the CDR3 DNA reads TGCGCCAGCAGCCAAGACATAGGACAGGACTACAATGAGCAGTTCTTC.

V usage is TRBV5-6 and J usage is TRBJ2-2; TRBD2 matches at 9 bases. V lost 0 bases, J lost 7 bases, and 4 bases stayed unmatched. Germline CDR1 and CDR2: SGHDT and YYEEEE. The CDR3 sequence is 15 residues long. The CDR3 region has the DNA TGTGCCAGCAGCTTGGGAGCGGGGGGCGTCGGGGAGCTGTTTTTT. Translating it yields CASSLGAGGVGELFF. Based on the CDR3 plus reference TRBV5-6 and TRBJ2-2, the full variable domain is DAGVTQSPTHLIKTRGQQVTLRCSPKSGHDTVSWYQQALGQGPQFIFQYYEEEERQRGNFPDRFSGHQFPNYSSELNVNALLLGDSALYLCASSLGAGGVGELFFGEGSRLTVL.

The sample holds a few counts of this clonotype. The V gene is TRBV7-2, the J gene TRBJ2-6, with D possibly TRBD1 on 7 matching bases. V shed 1 base and J shed 2 bases, with 9 bases lying between them. In germline, CDR1 is SGHTA, CDR2 FQGNSA. This CDR3 is built from 16 residues. The CDR3: CASSLGGTAGANVLTF. CDR3 nucleotides: TGTGCCAGCAGCTTAGGCGGGACAGCTGGGGCCAACGTCCTGACTTTC.